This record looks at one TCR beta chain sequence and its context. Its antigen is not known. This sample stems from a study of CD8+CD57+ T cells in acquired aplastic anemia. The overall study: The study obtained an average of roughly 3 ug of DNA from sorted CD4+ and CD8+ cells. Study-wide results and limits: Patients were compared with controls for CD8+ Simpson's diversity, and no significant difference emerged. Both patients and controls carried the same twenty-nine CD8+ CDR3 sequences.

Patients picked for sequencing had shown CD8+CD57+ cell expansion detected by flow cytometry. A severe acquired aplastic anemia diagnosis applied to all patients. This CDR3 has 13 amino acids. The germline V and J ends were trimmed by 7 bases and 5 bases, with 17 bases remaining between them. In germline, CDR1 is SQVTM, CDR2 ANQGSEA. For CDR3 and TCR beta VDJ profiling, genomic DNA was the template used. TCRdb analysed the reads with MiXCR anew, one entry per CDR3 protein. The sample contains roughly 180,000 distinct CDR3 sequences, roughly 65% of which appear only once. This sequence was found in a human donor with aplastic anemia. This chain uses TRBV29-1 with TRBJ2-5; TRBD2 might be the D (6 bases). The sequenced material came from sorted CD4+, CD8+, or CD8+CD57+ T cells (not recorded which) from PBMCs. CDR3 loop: CSGGGGAGETQYF. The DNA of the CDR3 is TGCAGCGGGGGTGGAGGGGCTGGTGAGACCCAGTACTTC.